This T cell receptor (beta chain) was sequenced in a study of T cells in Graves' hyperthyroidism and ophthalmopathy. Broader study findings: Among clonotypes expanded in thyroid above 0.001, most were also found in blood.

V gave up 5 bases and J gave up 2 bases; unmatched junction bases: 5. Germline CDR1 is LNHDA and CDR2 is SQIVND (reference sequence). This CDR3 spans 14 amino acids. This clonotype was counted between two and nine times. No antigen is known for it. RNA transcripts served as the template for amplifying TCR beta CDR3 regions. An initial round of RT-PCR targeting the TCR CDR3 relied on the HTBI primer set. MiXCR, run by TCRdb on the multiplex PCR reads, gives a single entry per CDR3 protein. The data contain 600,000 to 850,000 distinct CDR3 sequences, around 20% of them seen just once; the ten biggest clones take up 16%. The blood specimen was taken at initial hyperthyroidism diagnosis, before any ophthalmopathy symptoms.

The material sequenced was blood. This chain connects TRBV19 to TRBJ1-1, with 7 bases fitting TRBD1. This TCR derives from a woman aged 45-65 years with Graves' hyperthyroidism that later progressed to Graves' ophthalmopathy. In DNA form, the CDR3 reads TGTGCCAGTAGTGACAGGGTCGGAAACACTGAAGCTTTCTTT. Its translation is CASSDRVGNTEAFF. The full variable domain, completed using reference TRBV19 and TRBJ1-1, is DGGITQSPKYLFRKEGQNVTLSCEQNLNHDAMYWYRQDPGQGLRLIYYSQIVNDFQKGDIAEGYSVSREKKESFPLTVTSAQKNPTAFYLCASSDRVGNTEAFFGQGTRLTVV.